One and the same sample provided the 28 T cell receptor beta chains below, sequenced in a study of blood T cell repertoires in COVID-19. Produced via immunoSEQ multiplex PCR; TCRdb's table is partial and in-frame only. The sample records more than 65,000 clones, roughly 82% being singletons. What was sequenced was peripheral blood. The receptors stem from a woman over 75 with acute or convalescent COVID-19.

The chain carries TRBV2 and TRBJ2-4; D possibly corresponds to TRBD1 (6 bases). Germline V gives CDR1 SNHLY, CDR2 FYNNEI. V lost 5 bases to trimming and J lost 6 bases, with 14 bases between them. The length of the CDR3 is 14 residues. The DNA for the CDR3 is TGTGCCAGCAGTACATCCGACAGGAGAAACATTCAGTACTTC. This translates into CASSTSDRRNIQYF.

The CDR3 DNA reads TGTGCCAGCAGCTTGGACAGGGGGCGGTATGGCTACACCTTC. It codes for CASSLDRGRYGYTF. The chain links TRBV5-6 to TRBJ1-2, with 9 bases matching TRBD1. The CDR3 runs to 14 residues. Looked up from germline, CDR1 is SGHDT and CDR2 is YYEEEE. With V trimmed by 0 bases and J by 5 bases, 2 bases remained unmatched.

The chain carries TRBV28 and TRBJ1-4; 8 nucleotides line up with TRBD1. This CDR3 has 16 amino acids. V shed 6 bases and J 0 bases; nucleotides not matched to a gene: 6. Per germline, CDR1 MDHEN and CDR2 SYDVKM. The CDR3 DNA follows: TGTGCCAGCAGCCGACAGGGGTCTGCAACTAATGAAAAACTGTTTTTT. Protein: CASSRQGSATNEKLFF.

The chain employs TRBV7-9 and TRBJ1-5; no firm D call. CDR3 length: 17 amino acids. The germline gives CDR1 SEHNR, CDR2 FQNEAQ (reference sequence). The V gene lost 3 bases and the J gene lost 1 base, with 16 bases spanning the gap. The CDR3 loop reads CASSFELRAGSNQPQHF. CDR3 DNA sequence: TGTGCCAGCAGCTTTGAGTTAAGGGCGGGAAGCAATCAGCCCCAGCATTTT.

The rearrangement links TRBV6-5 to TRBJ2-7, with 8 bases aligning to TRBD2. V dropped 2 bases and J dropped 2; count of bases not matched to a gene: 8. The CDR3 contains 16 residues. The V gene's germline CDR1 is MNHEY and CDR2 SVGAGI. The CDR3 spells CASSYPSSGTPYEQYF. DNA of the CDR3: TGTGCCAGCAGTTACCCGAGTAGCGGGACCCCCTACGAGCAGTACTTC.

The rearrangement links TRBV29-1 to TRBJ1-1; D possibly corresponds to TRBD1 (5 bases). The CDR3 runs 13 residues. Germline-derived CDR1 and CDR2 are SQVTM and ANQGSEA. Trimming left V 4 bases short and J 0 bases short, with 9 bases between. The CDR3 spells CSVVRGLNTEAFF. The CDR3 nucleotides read TGCAGCGTTGTAAGGGGTTTGAACACTGAAGCTTTCTTT.

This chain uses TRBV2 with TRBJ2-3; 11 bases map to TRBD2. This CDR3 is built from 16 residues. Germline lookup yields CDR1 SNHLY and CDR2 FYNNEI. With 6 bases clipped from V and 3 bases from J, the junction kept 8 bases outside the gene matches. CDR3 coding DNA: TGTGCCAGCAGAAAACTAGCGGGAGCTTCGACAGATACGCAGTATTTT. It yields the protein CASRKLAGASTDTQYF.

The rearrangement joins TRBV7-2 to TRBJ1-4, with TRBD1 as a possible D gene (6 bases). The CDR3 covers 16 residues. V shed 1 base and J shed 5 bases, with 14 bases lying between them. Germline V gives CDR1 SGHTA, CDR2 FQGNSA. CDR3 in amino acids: CASSLGGGKRNEKLFF. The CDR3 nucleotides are TGTGCCAGCAGCTTAGGAGGGGGAAAGAGAAATGAAAAACTGTTTTTT.

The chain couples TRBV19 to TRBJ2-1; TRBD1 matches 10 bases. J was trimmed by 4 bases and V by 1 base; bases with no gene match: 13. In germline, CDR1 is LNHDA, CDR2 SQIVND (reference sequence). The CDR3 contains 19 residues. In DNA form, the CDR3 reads TGTGCCAGTAGTATAGCTGGGACAGGGGCATCTTCGGTGTACAATGAGCAGTTCTTC. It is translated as CASSIAGTGASSVYNEQFF.

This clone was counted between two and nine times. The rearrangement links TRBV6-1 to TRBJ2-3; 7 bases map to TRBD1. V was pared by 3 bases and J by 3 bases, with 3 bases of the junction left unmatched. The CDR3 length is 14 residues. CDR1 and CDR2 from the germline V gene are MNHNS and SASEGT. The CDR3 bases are TGTGCCAGCAGTGATAGCAGGGGGACAGATACGCAGTATTTT. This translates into CASSDSRGTDTQYF.

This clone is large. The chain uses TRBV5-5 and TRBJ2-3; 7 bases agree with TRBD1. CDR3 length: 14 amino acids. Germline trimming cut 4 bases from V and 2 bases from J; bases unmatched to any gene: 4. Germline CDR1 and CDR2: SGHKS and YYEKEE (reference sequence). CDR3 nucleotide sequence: TGTGCCAGCAGCCTACAGGGGAACACAGATACGCAGTATTTT. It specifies CASSLQGNTDTQYF.

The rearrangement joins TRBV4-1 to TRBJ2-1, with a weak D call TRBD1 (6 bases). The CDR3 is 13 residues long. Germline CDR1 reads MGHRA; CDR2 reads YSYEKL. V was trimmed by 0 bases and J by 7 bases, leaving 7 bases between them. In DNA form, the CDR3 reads TGCGCCAGCAGCCAAGAAAGGGGGAATGAGCAGTTCTTC. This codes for CASSQERGNEQFF.

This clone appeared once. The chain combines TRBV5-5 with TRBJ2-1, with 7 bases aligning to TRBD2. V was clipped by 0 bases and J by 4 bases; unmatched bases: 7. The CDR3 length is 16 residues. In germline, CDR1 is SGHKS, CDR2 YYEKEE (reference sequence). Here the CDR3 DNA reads TGTGCCAGCAGCTTGGGATCTAGCGGAAATTACAATGAGCAGTTCTTC. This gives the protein CASSLGSSGNYNEQFF.

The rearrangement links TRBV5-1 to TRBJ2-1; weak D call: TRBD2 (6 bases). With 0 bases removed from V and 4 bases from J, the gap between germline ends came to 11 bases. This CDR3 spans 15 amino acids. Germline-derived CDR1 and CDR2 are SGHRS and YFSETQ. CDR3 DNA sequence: TGCGCCAGCAGCTTGGCCGGGACTGAGTACAATGAGCAGTTCTTC. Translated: CASSLAGTEYNEQFF.

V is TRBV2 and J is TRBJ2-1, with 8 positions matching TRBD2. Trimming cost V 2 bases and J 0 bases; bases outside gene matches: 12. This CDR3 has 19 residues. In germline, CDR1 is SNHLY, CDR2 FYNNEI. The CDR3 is CASSERIAGPPGSYNEQFF. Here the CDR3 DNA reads TGTGCCAGCAGTGAACGGATAGCGGGGCCCCCGGGCTCCTACAATGAGCAGTTCTTC.

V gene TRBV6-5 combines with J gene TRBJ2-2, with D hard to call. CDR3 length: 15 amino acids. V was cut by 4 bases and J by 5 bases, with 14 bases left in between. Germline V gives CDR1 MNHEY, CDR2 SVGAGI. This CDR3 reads CASSSSLPTTGELFF. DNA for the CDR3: TGTGCCAGCAGTTCTAGTCTCCCCACGACCGGGGAGCTGTTTTTT.

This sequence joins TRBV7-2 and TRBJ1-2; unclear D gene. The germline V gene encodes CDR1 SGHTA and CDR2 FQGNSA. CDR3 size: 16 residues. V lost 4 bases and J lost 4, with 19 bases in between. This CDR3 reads CASSSHGRTGSYGYTF. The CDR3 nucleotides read TGTGCCAGCAGCTCCCACGGGAGGACGGGGTCCTATGGCTACACCTTC.

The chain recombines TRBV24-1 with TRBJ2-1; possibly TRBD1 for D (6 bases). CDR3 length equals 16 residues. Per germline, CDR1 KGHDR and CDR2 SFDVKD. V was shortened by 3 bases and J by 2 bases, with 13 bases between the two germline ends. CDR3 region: CATSDLTGRTYNEQFF. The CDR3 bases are TGTGCCACCAGTGATCTGACAGGACGAACCTACAATGAGCAGTTCTTC.

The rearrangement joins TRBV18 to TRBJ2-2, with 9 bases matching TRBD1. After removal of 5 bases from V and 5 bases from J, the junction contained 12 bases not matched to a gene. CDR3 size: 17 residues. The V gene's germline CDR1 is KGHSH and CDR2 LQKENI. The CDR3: CASSNRDRATGTGELFF. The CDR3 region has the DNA TGTGCCAGCTCAAACCGGGACAGGGCAACAGGGACCGGGGAGCTGTTTTTT. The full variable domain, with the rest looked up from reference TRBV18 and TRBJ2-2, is NAGVMQNPRHLVRRRGQEARLRCSPMKGHSHVYWYRQLPEEGLKFMVYLQKENIIDESGMPKERFSAEFPKEGPSILRIQQVVRGDSAAYFCASSNRDRATGTGELFFGEGSRLTVL.

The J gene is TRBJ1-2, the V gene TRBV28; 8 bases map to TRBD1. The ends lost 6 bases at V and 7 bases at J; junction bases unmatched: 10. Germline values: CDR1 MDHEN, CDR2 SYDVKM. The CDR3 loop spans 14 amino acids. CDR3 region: CASSQTPGGSGYTF. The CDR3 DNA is TGTGCCAGCAGCCAAACCCCAGGGGGCTCTGGCTACACCTTC.

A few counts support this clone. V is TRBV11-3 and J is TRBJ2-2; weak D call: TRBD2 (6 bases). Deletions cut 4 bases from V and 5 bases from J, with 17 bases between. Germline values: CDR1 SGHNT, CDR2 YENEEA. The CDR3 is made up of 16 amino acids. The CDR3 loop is CASSYRRGGSTGELFF. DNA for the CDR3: TGTGCCAGCAGCTACCGGAGGGGAGGAAGTACCGGGGAGCTGTTTTTT.

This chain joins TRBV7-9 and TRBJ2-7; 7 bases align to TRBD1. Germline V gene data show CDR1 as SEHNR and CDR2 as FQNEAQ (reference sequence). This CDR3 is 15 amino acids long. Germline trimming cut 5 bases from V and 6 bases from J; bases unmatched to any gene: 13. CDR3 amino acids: CASSARDSNLLEQYF. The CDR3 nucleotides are TGTGCCAGCAGCGCACGGGACAGTAACCTCCTCGAGCAGTACTTC.

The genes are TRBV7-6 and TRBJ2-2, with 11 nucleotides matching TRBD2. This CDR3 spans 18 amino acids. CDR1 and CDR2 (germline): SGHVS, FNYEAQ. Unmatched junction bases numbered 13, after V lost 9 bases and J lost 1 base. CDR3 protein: CASGVRGTSGGNTGELFF. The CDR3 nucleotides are TGTGCCAGTGGGGTGCGAGGGACTAGCGGAGGGAACACCGGGGAGCTGTTTTTT. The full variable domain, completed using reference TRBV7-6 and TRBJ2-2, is GAGVSQSPRYKVTKRGQDVALRCDPISGHVSLYWYRQALGQGPEFLTYFNYEAQQDKSGLPNDRFSAERPEGSISTLTIQRTEQRDSAMYRCASGVRGTSGGNTGELFFGEGSRLTVL.

The CDR3 nucleotides read TGTGCCACCAGCCCCCGATCGACGGGGTTTCCAGAAAAACTGTTTTTT. Translated: CATSPRSTGFPEKLFF. J is TRBJ1-4 and V is TRBV24-1; D is unclear. V lost 7 bases and J lost 8, with 22 bases in between. The germline gives CDR1 KGHDR, CDR2 SFDVKD. The CDR3 has 16 amino acids.

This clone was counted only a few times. The CDR3 reads CASTRTGGGGTEAFF. Here the CDR3 DNA reads TGTGCCAGTACCAGGACAGGGGGCGGAGGCACTGAAGCTTTCTTT. V usage is TRBV19 and J usage is TRBJ1-1, with 11 bases matching TRBD1. The CDR3 extends over 15 amino acids. Trimming removed 7 bases from V and 4 bases from J; junction bases left unmatched: 8. CDR1 and CDR2 from the germline V gene are LNHDA and SQIVND (reference sequence). Drawing the rest from reference TRBV19 and TRBJ1-1, the complete variable domain is DGGITQSPKYLFRKEGQNVTLSCEQNLNHDAMYWYRQDPGQGLRLIYYSQIVNDFQKGDIAEGYSVSREKKESFPLTVTSAQKNPTAFYLCASTRTGGGGTEAFFGQGTRLTVV.

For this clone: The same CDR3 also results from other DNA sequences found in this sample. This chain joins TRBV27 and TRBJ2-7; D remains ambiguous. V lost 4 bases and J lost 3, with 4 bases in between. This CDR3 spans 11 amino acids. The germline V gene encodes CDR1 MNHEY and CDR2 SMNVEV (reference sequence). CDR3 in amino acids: CASSSFYEQYF. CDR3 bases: TGTGCCAGCAGTTCCTTCTACGAGCAGTACTTC.

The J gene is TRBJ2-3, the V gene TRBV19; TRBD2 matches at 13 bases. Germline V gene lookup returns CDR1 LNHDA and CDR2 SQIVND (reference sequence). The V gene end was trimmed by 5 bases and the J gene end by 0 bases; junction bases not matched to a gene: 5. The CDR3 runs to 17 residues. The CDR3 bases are TGTGCCAGTAGTTCCGGACTAGCGGGAGCTAGCACAGATACGCAGTATTTT. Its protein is CASSSGLAGASTDTQYF.

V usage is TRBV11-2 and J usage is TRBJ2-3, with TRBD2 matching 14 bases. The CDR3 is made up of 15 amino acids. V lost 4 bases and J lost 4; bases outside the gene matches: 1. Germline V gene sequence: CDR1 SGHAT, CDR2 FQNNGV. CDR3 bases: TGTGCCAGCAGCTCGACTAGCGGGAGGGCAGATACGCAGTATTTT. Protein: CASSSTSGRADTQYF.